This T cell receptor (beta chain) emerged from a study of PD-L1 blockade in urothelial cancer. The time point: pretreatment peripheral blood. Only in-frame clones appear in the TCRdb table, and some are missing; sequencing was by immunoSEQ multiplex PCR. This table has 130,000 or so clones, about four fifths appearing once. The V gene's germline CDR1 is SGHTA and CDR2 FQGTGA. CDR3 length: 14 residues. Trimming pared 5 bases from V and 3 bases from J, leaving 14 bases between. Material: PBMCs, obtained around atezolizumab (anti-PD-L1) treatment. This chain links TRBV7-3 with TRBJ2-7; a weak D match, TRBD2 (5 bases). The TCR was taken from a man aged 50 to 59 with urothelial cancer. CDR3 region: CASSPTSGNYEQYF. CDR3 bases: TGTGCCAGCAGCCCGACCAGCGGAAACTACGAGCAGTACTTC.